Listed here are 2 T cell receptor beta chains from one sample, sequenced in a study of response to subunit inactivated influenza vaccine. TCRdb fed the RT-PCR reads into MiXCR, producing one record per CDR3 protein. This sample has 450,000 to 500,000 distinct CDR3 sequences, with 9.5% to 12% found just once. Sample: PBMCs from blood, taken 40 to 50 days after vaccination. The receptors originated from a man in his fifties who received an inactivated influenza vaccine.

This clonotype was detected only a few times. This sequence joins TRBV6-2 or TRBV6-3 and TRBJ2-5; a possible D gene is TRBD1 (6 bases). This CDR3 spans 14 amino acids. CDR1 and CDR2 (germline): MNHEY, SVGEGT. Deletions cut 6 bases from V and 5 bases from J, with 16 bases between. DNA of the CDR3: TGTGCCAGCAGGGACGGACAGTCCCAGGAGACCCAGTACTTC. It specifies CASRDGQSQETQYF.

This clonotype has more than one count but fewer than ten. The chain has TRBV12-3 or TRBV12-4 and TRBJ1-4, with a possible D match to TRBD1 (5 bases). The V gene lost 6 bases and the J gene lost 13 bases, with 12 bases spanning the gap. This CDR3 has 11 residues. For the CDR3, the DNA is TGTGCCAGCAGGTCGGCAGGGAGACTGTTTTTT. Translation gives CASRSAGRLFF.